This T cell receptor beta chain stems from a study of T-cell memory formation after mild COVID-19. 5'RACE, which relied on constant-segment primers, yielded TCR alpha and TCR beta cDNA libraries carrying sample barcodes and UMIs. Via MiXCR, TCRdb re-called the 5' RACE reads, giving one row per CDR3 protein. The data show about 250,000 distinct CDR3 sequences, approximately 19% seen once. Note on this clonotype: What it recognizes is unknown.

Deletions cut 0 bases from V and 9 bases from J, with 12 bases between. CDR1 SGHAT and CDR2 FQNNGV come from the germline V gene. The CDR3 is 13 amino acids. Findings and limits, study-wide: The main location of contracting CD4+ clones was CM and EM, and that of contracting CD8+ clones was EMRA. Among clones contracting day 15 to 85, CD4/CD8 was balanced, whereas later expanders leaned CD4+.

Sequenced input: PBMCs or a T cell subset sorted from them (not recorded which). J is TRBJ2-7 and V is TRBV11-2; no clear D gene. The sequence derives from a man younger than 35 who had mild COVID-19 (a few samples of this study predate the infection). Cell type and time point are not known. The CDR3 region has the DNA TGTGCCAGCAGCTTAGATTATTCGGGTTTGCAGTACGTC. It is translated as CASSLDYSGLQYV.